This T cell receptor beta chain came from a study of T cell changes during pregnancy in multiple sclerosis. Remarks on this clone: The limits of the CDR3 on the DNA are not certain, so only TCRdb's listed CDR3 is given.

Sequenced by immunoSEQ multiplex PCR; TCRdb stores in-frame clones only, minus some. The sample holds 85,000 to 100,000 clones, about 92% seen once. The CDR3 numbers 17 amino acids, ends counted. Germline values: CDR1 SEHNR, CDR2 FQNEAQ (reference sequence). This sequence originates from a female donor with multiple sclerosis, enrolled in a pregnancy study. The specimen comprised peripheral blood, sampled in the first trimester of pregnancy. The gene calls are TRBV7-9 and TRBJ2-5; whether TRBD2, the table's D call, matches the DNA was not checked. CDR3 region: CASSLSPGLGFLETQYF.